This entry concerns a single T cell receptor beta chain. No antigen is known for it. The data stem from a study of cytomegalovirus exposure and HLA in healthy donors. Study-level background: Early released data had around 79 million unique TCRs, all coming from HLA-typed donors.

PCR involved 60 Vbeta and 13 Jbeta primers. Method: immunoSEQ multiplex PCR; TCRdb's copy keeps in-frame clones and lacks some. The sample includes some 220,000 clones, about 80% of them seen just once. Study-level results: Reportedly, a later analysis found an Asian-associated ancestry cluster had fewer N-insertions than the roughly 630-donor mean.

Sequences were obtained from PBMCs. The sequence came from a woman aged 40 to 50 in good health and CMV-seronegative.

The CDR3 is CASSPRTTYATNEKLFF. CDR3 bases: TGTGCCAGCAGTCCGCGGACAACCTATGCAACTAATGAAAAACTGTTTTTT. The chain carries TRBV27 and TRBJ1-4; a weak D match, TRBD1 (5 bases). The V and J ends lost 5 bases and 0 bases respectively, with 16 bases between them. Germline CDR1 MNHEY, CDR2 SMNVEV (reference sequence). The CDR3 runs 17 residues.